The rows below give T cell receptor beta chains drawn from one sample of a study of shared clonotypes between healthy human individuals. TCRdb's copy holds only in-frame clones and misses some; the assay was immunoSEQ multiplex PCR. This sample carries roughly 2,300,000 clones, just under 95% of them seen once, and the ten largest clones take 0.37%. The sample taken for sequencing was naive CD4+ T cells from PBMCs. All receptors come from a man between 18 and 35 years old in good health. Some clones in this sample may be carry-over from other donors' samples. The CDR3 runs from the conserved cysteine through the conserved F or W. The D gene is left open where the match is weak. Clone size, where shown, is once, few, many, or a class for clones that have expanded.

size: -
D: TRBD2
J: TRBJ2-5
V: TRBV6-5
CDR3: CASSYGTSVIETQYF
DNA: TGTGCCAGCAGTTACGGGACTAGCGTTATCGAGACCCAGTACTTC

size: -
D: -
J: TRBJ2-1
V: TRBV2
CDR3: CAARRGPIYNEQFF
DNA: TGTGCAGCCCGCCGTGGGCCCATTTACAATGAGCAGTTCTTC

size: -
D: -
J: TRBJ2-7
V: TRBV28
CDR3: CASGLLITGTSSYEQYF
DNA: TGTGCCAGCGGTTTACTCATTACCGGGACCAGCTCCTACGAGCAGTACTTC

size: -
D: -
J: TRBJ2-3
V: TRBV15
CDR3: CATSLSDDTQYF
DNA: TGTGCCACCAGCCTCTCCGATGATACGCAGTATTTT

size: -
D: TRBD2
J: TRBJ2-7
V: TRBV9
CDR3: CASSVGPGGVQNYEQYF
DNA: TGTGCCAGCAGCGTAGGCCCGGGGGGAGTACAAAACTACGAGCAGTACTTC

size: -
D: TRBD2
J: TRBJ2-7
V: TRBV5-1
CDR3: CASSSGGLGLGEQYF
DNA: TGCGCCAGCAGCTCTGGGGGACTAGGTCTGGGCGAGCAGTACTTC

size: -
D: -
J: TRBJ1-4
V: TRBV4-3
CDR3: CASTFLGNEKLFF
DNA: TGCGCCAGCACGTTCCTGGGAAATGAAAAACTGTTTTTT

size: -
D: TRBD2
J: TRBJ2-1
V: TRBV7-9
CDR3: CASSSGLAGGNNEQFF
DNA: TGTGCCAGCAGCTCGGGACTAGCGGGCGGCAATAATGAGCAGTTCTTC

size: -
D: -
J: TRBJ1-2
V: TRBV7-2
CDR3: CASSRTGNNNYGYTF
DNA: TGTGCCAGCAGCCGCACAGGGAACAATAACTATGGCTACACCTTC

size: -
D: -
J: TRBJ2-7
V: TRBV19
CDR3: CASSMGLGAYEQYF
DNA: TGTGCCAGTAGTATGGGTTTGGGGGCCTACGAGCAGTACTTC

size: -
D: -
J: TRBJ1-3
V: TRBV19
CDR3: CASFRGGSGNTIYF
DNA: TGTGCCAGTTTCAGAGGAGGCTCTGGAAACACCATATATTTT

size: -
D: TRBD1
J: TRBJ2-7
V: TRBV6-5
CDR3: CASSLQGPLSYEQYF
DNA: TGTGCCAGCAGTTTACAGGGGCCCCTCTCCTACGAGCAGTACTTC

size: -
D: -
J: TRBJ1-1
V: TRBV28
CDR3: CASRERGPRLNTEAFF
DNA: TGTGCCAGCAGAGAGAGAGGGCCCAGGCTGAACACTGAAGCTTTCTTT

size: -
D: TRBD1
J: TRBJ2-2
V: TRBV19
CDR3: CASSVLGQGENTGELFF
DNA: TGTGCCAGTAGTGTACTGGGACAGGGGGAAAACACCGGGGAGCTGTTTTTT

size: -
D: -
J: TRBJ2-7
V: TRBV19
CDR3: CASSTPPLYEQYF
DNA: TGTGCCAGTAGTACCCCCCCACTGTACGAGCAGTACTTC

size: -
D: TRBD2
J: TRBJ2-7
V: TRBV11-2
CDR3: CASSLGGSGRSDEQYF
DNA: TGTGCCAGCAGCTTAGGGGGTAGCGGGAGGTCCGACGAGCAGTACTTC

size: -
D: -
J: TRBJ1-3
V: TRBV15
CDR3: CATLSGNTIYF
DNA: TGTGCCACACTCTCTGGAAACACCATATATTTT

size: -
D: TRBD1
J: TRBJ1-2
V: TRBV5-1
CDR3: CASSPTRRHRTGGEGYTF
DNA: TGCGCCAGCAGCCCAACCCGACGGCATCGGACAGGGGGCGAAGGCTACACCTTC

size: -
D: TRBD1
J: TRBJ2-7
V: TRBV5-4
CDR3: CASSSGQENEQYF
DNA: TGTGCCAGCAGCTCGGGACAGGAAAATGAGCAGTACTTC

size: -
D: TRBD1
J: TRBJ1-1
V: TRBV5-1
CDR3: CASSLFRTSSGTGYMNTEAFF
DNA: TGCGCCAGCAGCTTGTTTCGGACATCCTCCGGGACAGGGTACATGAACACTGAAGCTTTCTTT

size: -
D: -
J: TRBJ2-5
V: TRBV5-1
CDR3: CASSLSGAQETQYF
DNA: TGCGCCAGCAGCTTGTCAGGGGCCCAAGAGACCCAGTACTTC

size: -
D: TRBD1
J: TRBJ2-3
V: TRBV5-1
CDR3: CASSGQGRTDTQYF
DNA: TGCGCCAGTTCCGGACAGGGGCGCACAGATACGCAGTATTTT

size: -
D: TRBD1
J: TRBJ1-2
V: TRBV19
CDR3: CASNDRRTGEGYGYTF
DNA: TGTGCCAGTAACGATCGACGGACAGGGGAAGGCTATGGCTACACCTTC

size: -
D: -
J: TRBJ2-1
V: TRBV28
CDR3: CASSLNTRTTSYNEQFF
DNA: TGTGCCAGCAGCCTTAATACCCGGACTACTTCCTACAATGAGCAGTTCTTC

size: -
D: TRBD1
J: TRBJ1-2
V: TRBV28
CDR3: CASSLWAGGLVDYGYTF
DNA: TGTGCCAGCAGTTTGTGGGCAGGGGGCTTGGTGGACTATGGCTACACCTTC

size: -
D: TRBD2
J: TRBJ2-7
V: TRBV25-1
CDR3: CANSIAGGRYEQYF
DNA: TGTGCCAACAGTATCGCCGGGGGGAGATACGAGCAGTACTTC

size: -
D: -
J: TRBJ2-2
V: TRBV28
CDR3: CASSKETAGTGELFF
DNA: TGTGCCAGCAGTAAAGAGACAGCGGGCACCGGGGAGCTGTTTTTT

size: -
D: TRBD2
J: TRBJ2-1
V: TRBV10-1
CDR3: CASSASLAGGFNEQFF
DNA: TGCGCCAGCAGTGCATCACTAGCGGGAGGCTTTAATGAGCAGTTCTTC

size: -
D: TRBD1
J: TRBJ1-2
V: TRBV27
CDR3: CASSLKGTVYGYTF
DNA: TGTGCCAGCAGTTTAAAAGGGACAGTCTATGGCTACACCTTC

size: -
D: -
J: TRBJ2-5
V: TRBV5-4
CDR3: CASSPGAGQETQYF
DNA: TGTGCCAGCAGCCCAGGGGCCGGGCAAGAGACCCAGTACTTC

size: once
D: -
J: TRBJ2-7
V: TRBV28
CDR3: CASSINSYEQYF
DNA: TGTGCCAGCAGTATCAACTCCTACGAGCAGTACTTC

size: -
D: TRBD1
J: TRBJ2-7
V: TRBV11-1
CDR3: CASSQAWGQGPYEQYF
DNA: TGTGCCAGCAGCCAGGCTTGGGGACAGGGACCCTACGAGCAGTACTTC

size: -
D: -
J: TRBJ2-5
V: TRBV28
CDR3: CASSHQTQYF
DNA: TGTGCCAGCAGCCACCAGACCCAGTACTTC

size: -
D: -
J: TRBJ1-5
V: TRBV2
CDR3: CASSEAAGYYSNQPQHF
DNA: TGTGCCAGCAGTGAAGCGGCAGGTTACTATAGCAATCAGCCCCAGCATTTT

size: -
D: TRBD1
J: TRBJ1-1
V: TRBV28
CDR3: CASSLRTGLATEAFF
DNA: TGTGCCAGCAGTTTACGGACAGGGCTGGCCACTGAAGCTTTCTTT

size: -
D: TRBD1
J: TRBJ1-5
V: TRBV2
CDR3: CASSFIGTANQPQHF
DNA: TGTGCCAGCTCCTTCATCGGGACAGCTAATCAGCCCCAGCATTTT

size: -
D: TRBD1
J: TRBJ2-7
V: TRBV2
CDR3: CASSDRDRSNF
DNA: TGTGCCAGCAGTGATAGGGACAGGAGTAACTTC

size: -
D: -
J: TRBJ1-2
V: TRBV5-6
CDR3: CASSLMQESELYGYTF
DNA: TGTGCCAGCAGCTTGATGCAGGAAAGTGAGCTCTATGGCTACACCTTC

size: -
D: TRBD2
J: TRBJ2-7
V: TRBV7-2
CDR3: CASSYRTSGSYEQYF
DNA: TGTGCCAGCAGCTATAGGACTAGCGGGAGTTACGAGCAGTACTTC

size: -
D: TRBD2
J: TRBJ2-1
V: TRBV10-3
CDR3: CAISESRAGGLDEQFF
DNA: TGTGCCATCAGTGAGTCGAGAGCGGGAGGCCTCGATGAGCAGTTCTTC

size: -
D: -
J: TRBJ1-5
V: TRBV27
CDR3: CASSTTGNNQPQHF
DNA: TGTGCCAGCAGTACGACAGGCAACAATCAGCCCCAGCATTTT

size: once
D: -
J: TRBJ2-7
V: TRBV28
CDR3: CASSFSQKPYEQYF
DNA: TGTGCCAGCAGTTTTTCCCAGAAGCCCTACGAGCAGTACTTC

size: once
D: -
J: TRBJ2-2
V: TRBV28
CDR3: CASNQLRSGELFF
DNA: TGTGCCAGCAACCAGTTGAGGTCCGGGGAGCTGTTTTTT

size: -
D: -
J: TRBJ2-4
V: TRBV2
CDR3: CAAVGRDRDSFGENIQYF
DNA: TGTGCCGCCGTCGGGAGGGACAGGGACTCGTTTGGGGAAAACATTCAGTACTTC

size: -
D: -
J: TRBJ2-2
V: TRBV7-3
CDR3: CASSPTLGTGELFF
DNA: TGTGCCAGCAGCCCTACATTAGGCACCGGGGAGCTGTTTTTT

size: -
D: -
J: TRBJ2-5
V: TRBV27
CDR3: CASSFRQGGETQYF
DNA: TGTGCCAGCAGTTTTAGACAGGGAGGGGAGACCCAGTACTTC

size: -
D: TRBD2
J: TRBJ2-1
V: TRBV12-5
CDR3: CASGYTPGLAAYNEQFF
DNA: TGTGCTAGTGGTTATACCCCGGGACTAGCGGCATACAATGAGCAGTTCTTC

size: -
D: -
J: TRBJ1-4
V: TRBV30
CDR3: CAWNLQSGEKLFF
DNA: TGTGCCTGGAATCTTCAAAGTGGTGAAAAACTGTTTTTT

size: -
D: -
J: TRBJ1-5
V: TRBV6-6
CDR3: CASSTSSNQPQHF
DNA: TGTGCCAGCAGCACATCTAGCAATCAGCCCCAGCATTTT

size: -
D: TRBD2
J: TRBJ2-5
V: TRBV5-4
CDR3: CASSLALSGAGGLGETQYF
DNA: TGTGCCAGCAGCTTGGCGTTGAGCGGAGCGGGAGGGCTGGGAGAGACCCAGTACTTC

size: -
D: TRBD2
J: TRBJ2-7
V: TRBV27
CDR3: CASSLYLGLAGVRPYEQYF
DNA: TGTGCCAGCAGTTTATATCTAGGACTAGCGGGAGTAAGACCCTACGAGCAGTACTTC

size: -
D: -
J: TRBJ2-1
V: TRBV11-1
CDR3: CASSLQGRSYNEQFF
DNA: TGTGCCAGCAGCTTACAGGGGAGGTCCTACAATGAGCAGTTCTTC

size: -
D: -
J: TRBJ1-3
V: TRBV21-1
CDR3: CAIGRGGGNTIYF
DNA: TGTGCCATCGGGAGGGGTGGTGGAAACACCATATATTTT